The T cell receptor beta chain under discussion was sequenced for a study of T cell changes during pregnancy in multiple sclerosis. Sequencing used immunoSEQ multiplex PCR; TCRdb keeps in-frame clones, though not all of them. The sample holds around 68,000 clones, 80% to 95% seen once. Germline V gives CDR1 SQVTM, CDR2 ANQGSEA. The CDR3 has 15 residues. The V and J ends lost 2 bases and 9 bases respectively, with 22 bases between them. The V call is TRBV29-1, the J call TRBJ1-1, with D perhaps matching TRBD1 (6 bases). This material consisted of CD4+ T cells from peripheral blood mononuclear cells, taken before pregnancy. The clonotype was recovered from a female donor with multiple sclerosis, enrolled in a pregnancy study. CDR3 sequence: CSVETRGRGLVKAFF. CDR3 nucleotide sequence: TGCAGCGTTGAAACTAGGGGCAGGGGCCTAGTAAAAGCTTTCTTT.